These T cell receptor beta chains were read from a single sample in a study of cytomegalovirus exposure and HLA in healthy donors. Repertoires were generated with immunoSEQ multiplex PCR, while TCRdb's copy carries only in-frame clones and drops some. The sample yields hundreds of thousands of clones, 77% seen once. The source material was PBMCs. Receptor source: a woman aged 55-69 years in good health and CMV-seropositive. Each CDR3 is given with its conserved first and last residue. D genes are given only for firm matches. Not every row has a clone size; where given, it reads once, few, many or a size class.

J,D,length,V,size,DNA,CDR3
TRBJ1-5,.,15,TRBV6-1,.,TGTGCCAGCAGTGAAACAGGGTATACAAATCAGCCCCAGCATTTT,CASSETGYTNQPQHF
TRBJ2-1,TRBD2,15,TRBV5-6,.,TGTGCCAGCAGCCCCGGGACTAGCGCCTACAATGAGCAGTTCTTC,CASSPGTSAYNEQFF
TRBJ2-2,TRBD1,15,TRBV10-3,.,TGTGCCATCATGTTCGGGACAGGGTTCGCCGGGGAGCTGTTTTTT,CAIMFGTGFAGELFF
TRBJ1-5,.,13,TRBV7-9,.,TGTTCCAGCAGCTTAGGGCAGTATCAGCCCCAGCATTTT,CSSSLGQYQPQHF
TRBJ2-5,.,14,TRBV5-1,.,TGCGCCAGCAGCTTGGATGACAGACAAGAGACCCAGTACTTC,CASSLDDRQETQYF
TRBJ2-7,.,11,TRBV11-1,.,TGTGCCAGCAGCCGAGATTACGAGCAGTACTTC,CASSRDYEQYF
TRBJ2-7,.,14,TRBV30,few,TGTGCCTGTTCAGGGTTTCAGGAGGGCTACGAGCAGTACTTC,CACSGFQEGYEQYF
TRBJ2-2,TRBD2,16,TRBV4-1,.,TGCGCCAGCAGCCTTCCTAGCGGGGGAGGCGCCGGGGAGCTGTTTTTT,CASSLPSGGGAGELFF
TRBJ2-7,TRBD2,15,TRBV6-5,once,TGTGCCAGCAGTTATCTAGCGGGGGGATCCTACGAGCAGTACTTC,CASSYLAGGSYEQYF
TRBJ2-1,.,14,TRBV7-3,once,TGTGCCAGCAGCCCACCCGACAGGTACAATGAGCAGTTCTTC,CASSPPDRYNEQFF
TRBJ2-2,.,15,TRBV5-1,.,TGCGCCAGCAGCTCGAGTCACCTAGGCGCCGGGGAGCTGTTTTTT,CASSSSHLGAGELFF
TRBJ1-1,.,15,TRBV5-1,.,TGCGCCAGCAGCTTAAGGGCCGGGGAGAACACTGAAGCTTTCTTT,CASSLRAGENTEAFF
TRBJ2-2,TRBD1,15,TRBV9,.,TGTGCCAGCAGGGCGGGACAGGGAAACACCGGGGAGCTGTTTTTT,CASRAGQGNTGELFF
TRBJ2-3,TRBD2,14,TRBV29-1,.,TGCAGCGTTGATGCGGGAGGGGGTACAGATACGCAGTATTTT,CSVDAGGGTDTQYF
TRBJ1-4,.,13,TRBV5-1,.,TGCGCCAGCAGCGATGGACAGAATGAAAAACTGTTTTTT,CASSDGQNEKLFF
TRBJ2-2,TRBD1,13,TRBV11-3,few,TGTGCCAGCAGCTTCAGGGGGCTGGGGGAGCTGTTTTTT,CASSFRGLGELFF
TRBJ2-5,TRBD2,14,TRBV5-1,.,TGCGCCAGCAGCGCCGGACTAGCGGGGGAGACCCAGTACTTC,CASSAGLAGETQYF
TRBJ2-7,.,13,TRBV2,.,TGTGCCAGCAGCAACCCCGTGGGCCACGAGCAGTACTTC,CASSNPVGHEQYF
TRBJ2-1,TRBD2,14,TRBV7-9,.,TGTGCCAGCAGCTTAGCACTACTAGCGGGAGCTGAGTTCTTC,CASSLALLAGAEFF
TRBJ2-1,TRBD1,15,TRBV6-4,.,TGTGCCAGCAGTGTGGTCTGGACAGGAGCCAATGAGCAGTTCTTC,CASSVVWTGANEQFF
TRBJ2-7,.,14,TRBV7-9,.,TGTGCCAGCAGCGAAACAGGGTCGGGGCACGAGCAGTACTTC,CASSETGSGHEQYF
TRBJ1-6,TRBD1,15,TRBV5-4,.,TGTGCCAGCAGCGGCGGGACAGTGGGGGGTTCACCCCTCCACTTT,CASSGGTVGGSPLHF
TRBJ2-7,.,15,TRBV5-4,once,TGTGCCAGCAGCTTGGGAGGGCCCGCCCCCTACGAGCAGTACTTC,CASSLGGPAPYEQYF
TRBJ2-7,TRBD1,16,TRBV5-6,.,TGTGCCAGCAGCTTGGGCTTTTGGGACAGCTCCTACGAGCAGTACTTC,CASSLGFWDSSYEQYF
TRBJ1-2,.,13,TRBV27,.,TGTGCCAGCGGGGGCAGGGGTAACTATGGCTACACCTTC,CASGGRGNYGYTF
TRBJ2-2,.,14,TRBV9,.,TGTGCCAGCAGCGGGGGCGCGAACACCGGGGAGCTGTTTTTT,CASSGGANTGELFF
TRBJ2-3,TRBD2,17,TRBV19,.,TGTGCCAGTAGTCTTGGACTAGCGGGAGGGCCGATTGATACGCAGTATTTT,CASSLGLAGGPIDTQYF
TRBJ2-1,TRBD2,15,TRBV6-5,.,TGTGCCAGCAGACGACTAGCGGGAGTACGTAATGAGCAGTTCTTC,CASRRLAGVRNEQFF
TRBJ2-5,.,13,TRBV19,.,TGTGCCAGTAGTATAATCGCGGGGGAGACCCAGTACTTC,CASSIIAGETQYF
TRBJ1-1,TRBD1,16,TRBV11-1,.,TGTGCCAGCAGAACCGGACAGGGTGGGATGAACACTGAAGCTTTCTTT,CASRTGQGGMNTEAFF
TRBJ1-3,.,15,TRBV15,.,TGTGCCACCAGCAGAGATCGGTACGGTGGAAACACCATATATTTT,CATSRDRYGGNTIYF
TRBJ2-7,.,14,TRBV7-8,.,TGTGCCAGCACCCCGGACGGGAGCTCCTACGAGCAGTACTTC,CASTPDGSSYEQYF
TRBJ2-5,TRBD2,16,TRBV11-2,.,TGTGCCAGCAGCCTAACTAGCGGGGGGGTCTGGGAGACCCAGTACTTC,CASSLTSGGVWETQYF
TRBJ2-1,.,13,TRBV10-1,.,TGCGCCAGCAGCCCAGACAGGTACAATGAGCAGTTCTTC,CASSPDRYNEQFF
TRBJ1-3,.,14,TRBV18,once,TGTGCCAGCTCACCGGAGGGGTCTGGAAACACCATATATTTT,CASSPEGSGNTIYF
TRBJ2-5,TRBD2,13,TRBV5-1,.,TGCGCCAGCAGCTCTAGCGGGAGAGAGACCCAGTACTTC,CASSSSGRETQYF
TRBJ2-1,.,16,TRBV30,.,TGTGCCTGGATACCGGGTCTCCGAGGACTCCGTCGTCAGCAGTTCTTC,CAWIPGLRGLRRQQFF
TRBJ2-7,TRBD2,16,TRBV5-4,.,TGTGCCAGCAGCACGGGACTAGCGGGGGGATCCTACGAGCAGTACTTC,CASSTGLAGGSYEQYF
TRBJ2-5,.,15,TRBV9,once,TGTGCCAGCAGCGTAGCCCTCGGGACACTAGAGACCCAGTACTTC,CASSVALGTLETQYF
TRBJ2-3,.,17,TRBV4-1,.,TGCGCCAGCAGCCAAGCGCTAAGGGGGACTACCCCAGATACGCAGTATTTT,CASSQALRGTTPDTQYF
TRBJ1-4,.,15,TRBV7-9,once,TGTGCCAGCAGCTCCCTAGGGGGGGCTAATGAAAAACTGTTTTTT,CASSSLGGANEKLFF
TRBJ1-6,TRBD1,15,TRBV4-2,.,TGTGCCAGCAGCCAGACCGGACAGGGGGGTTCACCCCTCCACTTT,CASSQTGQGGSPLHF